This paragraph reports one T cell receptor (beta chain). The entry originates in a study of cytomegalovirus exposure and HLA in healthy donors. Sequencing used immunoSEQ multiplex PCR; TCRdb keeps in-frame clones, though not all of them. The profile shows some 130,000 clones, 70% to 85% of them singletons. This CDR3 has 15 residues. Germline V gene lookup returns CDR1 LNHDA and CDR2 SQIVND (reference sequence). The germline V and J ends were trimmed by 0 bases and 10 bases, with 18 bases remaining between them. The material sequenced was PBMCs. The chain employs TRBV19 and TRBJ1-2; D perhaps matches TRBD1 (5 bases). The clonotype originates from a man aged 25-40 years in good health and CMV-seropositive. The CDR3 sequence is CASSIEGREASTYTF. CDR3 DNA: TGTGCCAGTAGTATAGAAGGCAGGGAAGCTAGTACCTACACCTTC.